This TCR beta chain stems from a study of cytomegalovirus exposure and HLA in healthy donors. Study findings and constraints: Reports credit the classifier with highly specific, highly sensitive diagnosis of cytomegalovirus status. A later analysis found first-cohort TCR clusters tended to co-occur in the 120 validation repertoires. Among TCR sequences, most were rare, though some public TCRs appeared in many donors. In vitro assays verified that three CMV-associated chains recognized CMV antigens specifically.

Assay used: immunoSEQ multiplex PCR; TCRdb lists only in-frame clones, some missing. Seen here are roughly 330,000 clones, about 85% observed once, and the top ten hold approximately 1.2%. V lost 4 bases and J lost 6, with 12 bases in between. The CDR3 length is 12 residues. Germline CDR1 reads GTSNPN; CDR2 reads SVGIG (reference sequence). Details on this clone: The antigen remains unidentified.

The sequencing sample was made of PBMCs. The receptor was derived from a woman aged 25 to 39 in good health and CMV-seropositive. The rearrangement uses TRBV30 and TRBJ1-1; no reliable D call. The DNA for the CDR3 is TGTGCCTGGACGAATCTCTACCCTGAAGCTTTCTTT. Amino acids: CAWTNLYPEAFF.